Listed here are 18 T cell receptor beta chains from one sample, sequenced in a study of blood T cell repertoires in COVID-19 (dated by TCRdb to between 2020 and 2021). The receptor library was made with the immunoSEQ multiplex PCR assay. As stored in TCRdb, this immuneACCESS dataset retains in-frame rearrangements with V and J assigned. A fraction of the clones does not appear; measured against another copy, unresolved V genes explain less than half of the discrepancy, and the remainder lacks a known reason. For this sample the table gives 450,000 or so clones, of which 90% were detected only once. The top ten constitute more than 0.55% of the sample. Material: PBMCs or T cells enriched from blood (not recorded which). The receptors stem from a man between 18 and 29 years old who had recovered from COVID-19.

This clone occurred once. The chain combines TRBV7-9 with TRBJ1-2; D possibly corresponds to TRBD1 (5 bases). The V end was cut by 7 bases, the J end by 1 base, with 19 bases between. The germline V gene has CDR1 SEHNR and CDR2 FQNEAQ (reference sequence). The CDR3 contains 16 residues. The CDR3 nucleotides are TGTGCCAGCACGGTCGAGTGGGGCGGATTTAACTATGGCTACACCTTC. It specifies CASTVEWGGFNYGYTF.

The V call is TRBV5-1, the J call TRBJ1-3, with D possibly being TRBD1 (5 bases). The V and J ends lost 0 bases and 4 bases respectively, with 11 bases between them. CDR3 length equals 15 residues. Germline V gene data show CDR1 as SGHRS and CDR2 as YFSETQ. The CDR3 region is CASSLAGGLGNTIYF. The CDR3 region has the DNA TGCGCCAGCAGCTTGGCCGGGGGACTCGGAAACACCATATATTTT.

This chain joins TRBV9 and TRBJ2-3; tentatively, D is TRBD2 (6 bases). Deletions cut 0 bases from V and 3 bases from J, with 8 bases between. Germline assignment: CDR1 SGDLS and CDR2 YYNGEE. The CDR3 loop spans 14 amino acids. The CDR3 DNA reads TGTGCCAGCAGCGTAGCTCGGGAGACAGATACGCAGTATTTT. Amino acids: CASSVARETDTQYF. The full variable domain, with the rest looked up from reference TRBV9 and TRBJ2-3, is DSGVTQTPKHLITATGQRVTLRCSPRSGDLSVYWYQQSLDQGLQFLIQYYNGEERAKGNILERFSAQQFPDLHSELNLSSLELGDSALYFCASSVARETDTQYFGPGTRLTVL.

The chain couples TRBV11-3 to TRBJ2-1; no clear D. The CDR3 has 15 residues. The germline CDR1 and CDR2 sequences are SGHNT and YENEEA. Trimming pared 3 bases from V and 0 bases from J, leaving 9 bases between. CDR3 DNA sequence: TGTGCCAGCAGCTTGACGAGGAGCTCCTACAATGAGCAGTTCTTC. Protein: CASSLTRSSYNEQFF.

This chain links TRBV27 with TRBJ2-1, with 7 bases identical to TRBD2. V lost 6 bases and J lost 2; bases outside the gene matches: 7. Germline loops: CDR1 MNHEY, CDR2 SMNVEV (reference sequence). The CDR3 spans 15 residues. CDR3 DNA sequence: TGTGCCAGCAGAACATTAGCGGGTCCCTACAATGAGCAGTTCTTC. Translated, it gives CASRTLAGPYNEQFF.

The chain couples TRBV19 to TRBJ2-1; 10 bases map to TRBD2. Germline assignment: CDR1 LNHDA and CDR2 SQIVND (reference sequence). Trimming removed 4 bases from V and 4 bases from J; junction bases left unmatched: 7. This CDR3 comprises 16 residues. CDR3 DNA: TGTGCCAGTAGTACCCTGACTAGCGGGTGGTACAATGAGCAGTTCTTC. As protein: CASSTLTSGWYNEQFF.

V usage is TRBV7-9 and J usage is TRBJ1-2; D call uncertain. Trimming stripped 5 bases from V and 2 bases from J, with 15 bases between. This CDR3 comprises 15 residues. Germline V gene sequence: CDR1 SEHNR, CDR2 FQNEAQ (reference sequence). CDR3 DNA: TGTGCCAGCAGCCCTACAGATTTGAGAAACTATGGCTACACCTTC. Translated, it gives CASSPTDLRNYGYTF.

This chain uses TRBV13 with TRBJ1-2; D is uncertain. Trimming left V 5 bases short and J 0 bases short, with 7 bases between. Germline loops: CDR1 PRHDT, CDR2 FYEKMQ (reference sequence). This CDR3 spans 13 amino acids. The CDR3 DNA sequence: TGTGCCAGCAGCCCCCGGGCTAACTATGGCTACACCTTC. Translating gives CASSPRANYGYTF.

The CDR3 coding sequence is TGTGCCGGCGGACTAGCTAGTTCCTACGAGCAGTACTTC. Amino acid sequence: CAGGLASSYEQYF. The chain is built from TRBV30 and TRBJ2-7; 8 bases match TRBD2. CDR1 GTSNPN and CDR2 SVGIG come from the germline V gene (reference sequence). The J segment lost 1 base and the V segment lost 8 bases, leaving 7 bases of the junction unmatched. This CDR3 has 13 amino acids.

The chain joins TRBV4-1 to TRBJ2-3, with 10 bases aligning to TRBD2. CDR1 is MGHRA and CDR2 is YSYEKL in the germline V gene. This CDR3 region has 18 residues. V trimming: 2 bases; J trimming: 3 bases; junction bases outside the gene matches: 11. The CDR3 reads CASSQLAGELLGTDTQYF. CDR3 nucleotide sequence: TGCGCCAGCAGCCAACTAGCGGGAGAACTGTTGGGAACAGATACGCAGTATTTT.

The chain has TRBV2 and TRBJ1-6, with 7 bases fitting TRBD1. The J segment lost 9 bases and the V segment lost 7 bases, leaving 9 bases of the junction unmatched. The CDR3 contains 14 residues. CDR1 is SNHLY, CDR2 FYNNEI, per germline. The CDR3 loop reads CASNPGTVGSPLHF. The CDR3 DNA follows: TGTGCCAGCAACCCCGGGACAGTCGGTTCACCCCTCCACTTT.

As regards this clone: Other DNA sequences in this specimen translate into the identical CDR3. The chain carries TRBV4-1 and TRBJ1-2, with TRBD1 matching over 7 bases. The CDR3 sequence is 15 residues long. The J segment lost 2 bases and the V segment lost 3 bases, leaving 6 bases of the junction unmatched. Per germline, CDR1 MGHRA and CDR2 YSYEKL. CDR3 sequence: CASSHQTGSNYGYTF. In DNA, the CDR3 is TGCGCCAGCAGCCACCAGACAGGGTCCAACTATGGCTACACCTTC.

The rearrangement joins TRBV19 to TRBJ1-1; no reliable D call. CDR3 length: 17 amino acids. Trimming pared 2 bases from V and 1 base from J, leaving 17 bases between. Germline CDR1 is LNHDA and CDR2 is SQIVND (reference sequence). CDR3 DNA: TGTGCCAGTAGTATATTATTTCGAGGACTCCCGAACACTGAAGCTTTCTTT. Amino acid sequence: CASSILFRGLPNTEAFF.

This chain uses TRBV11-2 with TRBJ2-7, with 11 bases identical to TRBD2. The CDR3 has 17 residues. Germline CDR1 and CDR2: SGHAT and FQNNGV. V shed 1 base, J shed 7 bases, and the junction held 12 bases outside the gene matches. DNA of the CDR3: TGTGCCAGCAGCTTAGTCGGGACGCTAGCGGGAGGTAAAGAGCAGTACTTC. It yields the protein CASSLVGTLAGGKEQYF. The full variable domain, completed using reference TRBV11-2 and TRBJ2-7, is EAGVAQSPRYKIIEKRQSVAFWCNPISGHATLYWYQQILGQGPKLLIQFQNNGVVDDSQLPKDRFSAERLKGVDSTLKIQPAKLEDSAVYLCASSLVGTLAGGKEQYFGPGTRLTVT.

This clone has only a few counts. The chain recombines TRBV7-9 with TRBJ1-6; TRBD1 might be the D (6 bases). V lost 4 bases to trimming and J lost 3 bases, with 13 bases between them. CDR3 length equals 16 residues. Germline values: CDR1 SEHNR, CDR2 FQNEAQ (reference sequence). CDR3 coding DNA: TGTGCCAGCAGCTCCTCGGACAGAGTCTATAATTCACCCCTCCACTTT. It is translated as CASSSSDRVYNSPLHF.

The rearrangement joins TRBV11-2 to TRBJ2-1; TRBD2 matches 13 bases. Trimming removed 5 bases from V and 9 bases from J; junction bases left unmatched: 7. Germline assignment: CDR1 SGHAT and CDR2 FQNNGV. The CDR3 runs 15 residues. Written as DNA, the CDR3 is TGTGCCAGCAGCCCGGGACTAGCGGGAATCGTTGAGCAGTTCTTC. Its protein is CASSPGLAGIVEQFF.

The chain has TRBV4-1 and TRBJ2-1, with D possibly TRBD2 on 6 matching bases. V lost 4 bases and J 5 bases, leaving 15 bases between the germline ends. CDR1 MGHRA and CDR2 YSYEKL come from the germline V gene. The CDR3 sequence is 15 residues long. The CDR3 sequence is CASSPMGLGNNEQFF. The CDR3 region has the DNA TGCGCCAGCAGCCCTATGGGACTCGGGAACAATGAGCAGTTCTTC.

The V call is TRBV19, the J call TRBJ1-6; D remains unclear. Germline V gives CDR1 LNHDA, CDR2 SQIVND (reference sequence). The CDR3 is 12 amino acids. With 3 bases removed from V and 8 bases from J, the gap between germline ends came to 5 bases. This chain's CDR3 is CASSIPDSPLHF. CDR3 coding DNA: TGTGCCAGTAGTATTCCAGATTCACCCCTCCACTTT.